This entry describes one T cell receptor beta chain. Its antigen is not known. Trimming cost V 6 bases and J 5 bases; bases outside gene matches: 10. The CDR3 spans 16 residues. The germline V gene has CDR1 SNHLY and CDR2 FYNNEI. The data belong to a study of beta chain features in type 1 diabetes. Regarding the study as a whole: All four CD4+ subsets of Type 1 diabetes patients contained TCRB CDR3s that were moderately but significantly shorter. These data did not resolve whether HLA type affects TCRB rearrangement.

Isolated RNA was reverse transcribed in full, so expressed TCRB transcripts were sequenced. For naive, central memory and regulatory T cell samples, reads averaged around 3.8 million. Repertoires were generated with immunoSEQ multiplex PCR, while TCRdb's copy carries only in-frame clones and drops some. The sample holds a few hundred thousand clones, about 19% seen once. By way of CD45RO/CCR7/CD25/CD127/CD95/CD27, the CD4+ regulatory, stem cell-like memory, central memory and naive cells were sorted. The sequence derives from a woman between 18 and 29 years old in good health. The specimen sequenced was naive CD4+ T cells from blood. The V and J genes are TRBV2 and TRBJ2-1; 10 bases map to TRBD1. The CDR3 protein is CASRKSRDRGHNEQFF. CDR3 DNA sequence: TGTGCCAGCAGGAAATCCCGGGACAGGGGCCACAATGAGCAGTTCTTC. Filled out from reference TRBV2 and TRBJ2-1, the complete variable domain reads EPEVTQTPSHQVTQMGQEVILRCVPISNHLYFYWYRQILGQKVEFLVSFYNNEISEKSEIFDDQFSVERPDGSNFTLKIRSTKLEDSAMYFCASRKSRDRGHNEQFFGPGTRLTVL.